The following is a T cell receptor (beta chain) sequence with its context. The antigen is undetermined. The record originates from a study of OX40 agonist ivuxolimab in advanced cancers. TCRdb's copy holds only in-frame clones and misses some; the assay was immunoSEQ multiplex PCR. The table shows 60,000 to 75,000 clones, with 91% occurring only once. The CDR3 covers 13 residues. Germline V gives CDR1 MNHEY, CDR2 SMNVEV (reference sequence). V lost 0 bases and J lost 5, with 8 bases in between. Findings of the study overall: Among the lowest levels of clonal expansion were found in partial responders at 0.1-3.0 mg/kg.

The sequencing here drew on CD4+ or CD8+ T cells sorted from blood, taken in a trial of the OX40 agonist ivuxolimab. The source is an adult with an advanced solid tumor such as melanoma, head and neck, liver or kidney cancer. This chain joins TRBV27 and TRBJ2-7; D gene ambiguous. This CDR3 reads CASSLSTGHEQYF. The CDR3 nucleotides read TGTGCCAGCAGTTTATCGACGGGCCACGAGCAGTACTTC.